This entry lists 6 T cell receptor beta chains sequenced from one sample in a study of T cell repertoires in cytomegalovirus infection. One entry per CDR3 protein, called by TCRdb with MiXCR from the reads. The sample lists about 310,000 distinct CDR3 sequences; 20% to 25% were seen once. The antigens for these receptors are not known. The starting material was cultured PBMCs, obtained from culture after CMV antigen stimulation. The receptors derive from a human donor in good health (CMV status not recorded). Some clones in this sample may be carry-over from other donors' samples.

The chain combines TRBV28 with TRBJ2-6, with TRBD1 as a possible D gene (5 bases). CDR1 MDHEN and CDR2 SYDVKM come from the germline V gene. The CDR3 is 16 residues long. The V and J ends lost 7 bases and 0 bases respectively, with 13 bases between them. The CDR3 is CASTGRYFSGANVLTF. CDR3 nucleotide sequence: TGTGCCAGCACAGGGCGTTACTTCTCTGGGGCCAACGTCCTGACTTTC.

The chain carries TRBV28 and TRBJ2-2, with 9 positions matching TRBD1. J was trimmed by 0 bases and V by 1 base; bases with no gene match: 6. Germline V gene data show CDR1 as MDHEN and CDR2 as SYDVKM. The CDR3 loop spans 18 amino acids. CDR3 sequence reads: CASSLSRWTGANTGELFF. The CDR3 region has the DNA TGTGCCAGCAGTTTATCTCGATGGACAGGGGCGAACACCGGGGAGCTGTTTTTT.

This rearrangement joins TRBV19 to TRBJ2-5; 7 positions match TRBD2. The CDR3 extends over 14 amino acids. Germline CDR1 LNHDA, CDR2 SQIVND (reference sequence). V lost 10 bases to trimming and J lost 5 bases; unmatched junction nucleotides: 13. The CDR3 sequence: CATRLGGGEETQYF. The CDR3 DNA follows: TGTGCCACGCGCCTCGGGGGAGGGGAGGAGACCCAGTACTTC.

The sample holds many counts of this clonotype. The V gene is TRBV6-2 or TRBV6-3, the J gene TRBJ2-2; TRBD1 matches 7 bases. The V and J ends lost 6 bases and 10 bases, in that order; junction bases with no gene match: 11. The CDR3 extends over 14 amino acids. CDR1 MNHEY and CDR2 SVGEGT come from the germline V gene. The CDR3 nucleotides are TGTGCCAGCAGCCCCAGGGACAGCCGGAAGGAGCTGTTTTTT. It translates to CASSPRDSRKELFF.

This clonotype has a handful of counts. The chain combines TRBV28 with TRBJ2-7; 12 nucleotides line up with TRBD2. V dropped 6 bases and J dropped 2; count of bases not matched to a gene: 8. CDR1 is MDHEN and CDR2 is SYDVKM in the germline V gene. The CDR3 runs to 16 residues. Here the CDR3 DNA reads TGTGCCAGCAGCCCCATCAGGACTAGCGGGACCTACGAGCAGTACTTC. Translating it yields CASSPIRTSGTYEQYF.

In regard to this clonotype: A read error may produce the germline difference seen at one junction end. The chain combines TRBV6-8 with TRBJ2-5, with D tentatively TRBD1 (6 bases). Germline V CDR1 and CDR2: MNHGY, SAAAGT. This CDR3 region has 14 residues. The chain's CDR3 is CASSYSGAPGYSDF. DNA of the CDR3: TGTGCCAGCAGTTACTCGGGGGCGCCTGGTTATAGTGACTTC.